Sequencing of this TCR beta chain was carried out in a study of blood T cell repertoires in COVID-19. In the authors' methods: Amplification with reference gene primers provided the estimates of nucleated cell counts. Assay used: immunoSEQ multiplex PCR; TCRdb lists only in-frame clones, some missing. Clonal size and the V and J genes are those of that table, whereas D and trimming came from the DNA. The sample lists about 120,000 clones; 87% were seen once. With 6 bases removed from V and 0 bases from J, the gap between germline ends came to 12 bases. The CDR3 contains 15 residues. Germline CDR1 LNHDA, CDR2 SQIVND (reference sequence). There are a few counts of this clone.

The TCR originated in a human donor in a cohort sampled during active COVID-19. The specimen sequenced was peripheral blood. The chain employs TRBV19 and TRBJ2-1, with a possible D match to TRBD2 (6 bases). The CDR3 DNA reads TGTGCCAGTAGCCCGTTGACTAGCTCCTACAATGAGCAGTTCTTC. Its translation is CASSPLTSSYNEQFF.